This T cell receptor (beta chain) derives from a study of CD8+CD57+ T cells in acquired aplastic anemia. Turning to this clonotype: Its specificity is not known.

Whoever was chosen for sequencing had shown CD8+CD57+ cell expansion by flow cytometry. As a group, the patients uniformly had severe acquired aplastic anemia. Template material for TCR beta VDJ and CDR3 profiling consisted of genomic DNA. In TCRdb, the reads were re-called with MiXCR into one record per CDR3 protein. The sample carries about 180,000 distinct CDR3 sequences, roughly 48% recorded once. Findings of the study overall: The number of CD8+ CDR3 sequences shared by patients and controls was approximately 28. CD8+ Simpson's diversity showed no significant patient-control difference.

V lost 4 bases and J 3 bases, leaving 16 bases between the germline ends. CDR3 length: 15 amino acids. Germline V CDR1 and CDR2: LNHDA, SQIVND (reference sequence). Sequences were obtained from sorted CD4+, CD8+, or CD8+CD57+ T cells (not recorded which) from PBMCs. This receptor was taken from a human donor with aplastic anemia. This rearrangement joins TRBV19 to TRBJ2-7, with D uncertain. For the CDR3, the DNA is TGTGCCAGTAGTACCGAGGCGTCCCTGAACTACGAGCAGTACTTC. This sequence encodes CASSTEASLNYEQYF.